This T cell receptor (beta chain) was found in a study of shared T cell receptors in the human thymus. CDR1 and CDR2 from the germline V gene are ENHRY and SYGVKD. V lost 5 bases and J lost 7, with 15 bases in between. CDR3 length: 14 amino acids. Assay: immunoSEQ multiplex PCR; the TCRdb copy retains only in-frame clones and omits some. The sample includes over 350,000 clones, over 90% of them seen just once. Sequenced material: thymocytes. The receptor was isolated from a human donor. The rearrangement uses TRBV10-3 and TRBJ2-1; TRBD1 is a possible D gene (6 bases). CDR3 sequence: CAISFLEQGNEQFF. For the CDR3, the DNA is TGTGCCATCAGTTTCCTCGAACAGGGTAATGAGCAGTTCTTC.